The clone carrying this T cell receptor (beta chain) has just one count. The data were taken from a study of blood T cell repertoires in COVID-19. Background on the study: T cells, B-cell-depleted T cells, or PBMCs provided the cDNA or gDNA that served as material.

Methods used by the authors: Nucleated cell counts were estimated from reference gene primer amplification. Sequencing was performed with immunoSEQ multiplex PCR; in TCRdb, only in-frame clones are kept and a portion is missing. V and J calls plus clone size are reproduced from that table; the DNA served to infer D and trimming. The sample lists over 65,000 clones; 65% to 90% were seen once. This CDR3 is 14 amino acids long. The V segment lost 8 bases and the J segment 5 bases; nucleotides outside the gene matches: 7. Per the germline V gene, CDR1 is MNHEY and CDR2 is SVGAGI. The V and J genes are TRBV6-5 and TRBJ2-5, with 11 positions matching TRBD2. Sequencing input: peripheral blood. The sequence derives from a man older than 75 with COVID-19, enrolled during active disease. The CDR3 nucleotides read TGTGCCAGCGGGTTAGCGGGGGGGCGCGAGACCCAGTACTTC. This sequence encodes CASGLAGGRETQYF.